The clone carrying this TCR beta chain was counted between two and nine times. The sample belongs to a study of blood T cell repertoires in COVID-19. Only in-frame clones appear in the TCRdb table, and some are missing; sequencing was by immunoSEQ multiplex PCR. Among a few hundred thousand clones listed, roughly 85% were seen once. The CDR3 is 12 residues long. V was trimmed by 3 bases and J by 5 bases, leaving 5 bases between them. This chain connects TRBV12-3 or TRBV12-4 to TRBJ1-5; D gene unclear. The receptor was isolated from a man over 45 with active or convalescent COVID-19. What was sequenced was peripheral blood. The CDR3 reads CASSLRDQPQHF. Here the CDR3 DNA reads TGTGCCAGCAGTTTGAGGGATCAGCCCCAGCATTTT.